The 30 T cell receptor beta chains given below trace back to one sample, sequenced in a study of CD8+CD57+ T cells in acquired aplastic anemia. Patients included in sequencing had previously demonstrated CD8+CD57+ cell expansion by flow cytometry. TCR beta VDJ and CDR3 profiles were obtained from a genomic DNA template. TCRdb called the reads again in MiXCR, with one record for every CDR3 protein. The sample lists about 200,000 distinct CDR3 sequences; 55% to 65% were seen once. Sequencing was performed on sorted CD4+, CD8+, or CD8+CD57+ T cells (not recorded which) from PBMCs. Receptors originate from a human donor with aplastic anemia.

The chain employs TRBV2 and TRBJ2-1; the match to TRBD2 covers 10 bases. The CDR3 totals 15 residues. V dropped 8 bases and J dropped 4; count of bases not matched to a gene: 8. Germline lookup yields CDR1 SNHLY and CDR2 FYNNEI. The CDR3 DNA reads as TGTGCCAGCCTCAGGGGAGCGGGGGGGTACAATGAGCAGTTCTTC. It translates to CASLRGAGGYNEQFF.

The sample holds one count of this clonotype. The V call is TRBV5-1, the J call TRBJ2-3, with D possibly called TRBD1 or TRBD2 (5 bases each). The CDR3 has 14 amino acids. Germline-derived CDR1 and CDR2 are SGHRS and YFSETQ. Deletions cut 0 bases from V and 4 bases from J, with 9 bases between. The CDR3 spells CASSLGGFPDTQYF. The DNA for the CDR3 is TGCGCCAGCAGCTTGGGGGGGTTTCCAGATACGCAGTATTTT.

J is TRBJ2-7 and V is TRBV20-1, with 13 bases that match TRBD2. The CDR3 spans 18 residues. Germline CDR1 DFQATT, CDR2 SNEGSKA (reference sequence). V was clipped by 3 bases and J by 3 bases; unmatched bases: 14. The CDR3 region is CSARSQAFGTSGNYEQYF. As DNA, the CDR3 is TGCAGTGCTAGGAGTCAGGCTTTTGGGACTAGCGGGAACTACGAGCAGTACTTC.

Note on this clonotype: One junction end disagrees with the germline gene, perhaps due to a read error. The gene calls are TRBV7-8 and TRBJ1-4, with unresolved D. This CDR3 has 16 amino acids. The germline gives CDR1 SGHVS, CDR2 FQNEAQ. The CDR3 DNA sequence: TGTGCCAGCAGCTTAAGCCTAAGACGGGTTAATGAAAAACTGTCTTTT. The encoded protein is CASSLSLRRVNEKLSF.

Comments on this clonotype: A read error is likely, as this CDR3 ends without the conserved phenylalanine or tryptophan. The CDR3 DNA sequence: TGTGCCACCAGTGATTCCGGGACAGGCACAGATACGCAGTATCTT. It codes for CATSDSGTGTDTQYL. This chain links TRBV24-1 with TRBJ2-3; 7 nucleotides align to TRBD1. V was pared by 2 bases and J by 1 base, with 2 bases of the junction left unmatched. CDR3 length equals 15 residues. The germline V gene has CDR1 KGHDR and CDR2 SFDVKD.

V is TRBV6-6 and J is TRBJ1-5; D is undetermined. Between the trimmed V and J ends, which lost 2 bases and 4 bases, there was a span of 6 bases. The length of the CDR3 is 13 residues. The germline CDR1 and CDR2 sequences are MNHNY and SVGAGI (reference sequence). CDR3 sequence reads: CASSYGRNQPQHF. Here the CDR3 DNA reads TGTGCCAGCAGTTACGGGCGGAATCAGCCCCAGCATTTT.

The CDR3 coding sequence is TGTGCCAGCAGCGTAGAGAGTCAAGAGACCCAGTACTTC. This encodes CASSVESQETQYF. The J gene is TRBJ2-5, the V gene TRBV9; no definite D call. The length of the CDR3 is 13 residues. V was shortened by 0 bases and J by 2 bases, with 5 bases between the two germline ends. Germline values: CDR1 SGDLS, CDR2 YYNGEE. Combining the CDR3 with reference TRBV9 and TRBJ2-5 gives the whole variable domain DSGVTQTPKHLITATGQRVTLRCSPRSGDLSVYWYQQSLDQGLQFLIQYYNGEERAKGNILERFSAQQFPDLHSELNLSSLELGDSALYFCASSVESQETQYFGPGTRLLVL.

The chain has TRBV15 and TRBJ2-7, with 11 bases lining up with TRBD2. Germline loops: CDR1 LNHNV, CDR2 YYDKDF (reference sequence). CDR3 size: 16 residues. J lost 3 bases, V lost 3 bases, and 7 bases had no gene match. CDR3 protein: CATSSLAGGVGYEQYF. The CDR3 DNA is TGTGCCACCAGCAGCTTAGCGGGAGGGGTTGGCTACGAGCAGTACTTC.

Many counts were recorded for this clonotype. The gene calls are TRBV4-1 and TRBJ1-6; 7 bases map to TRBD1. The germline V gene has CDR1 MGHRA and CDR2 YSYEKL. V lost 1 base and J lost 9; bases outside the gene matches: 6. The CDR3 length is 15 residues. The chain's CDR3 is CASSQAEGGRSPLHF. In DNA form, the CDR3 reads TGCGCCAGCAGCCAAGCTGAAGGGGGCCGTTCACCCCTCCACTTT.

This clonotype turned up a few times. The chain recombines TRBV7-3 with TRBJ2-7; D perhaps matches TRBD2 (6 bases). The CDR3 spans 14 residues. Per germline, CDR1 SGHTA and CDR2 FQGTGA. Trimming stripped 2 bases from V and 5 bases from J, with 13 bases between. CDR3 protein: CASSLRRDGDEQYF. Written as DNA, the CDR3 is TGTGCCAGCAGCTTACGGAGGGATGGAGACGAGCAGTACTTC.

The rearrangement links TRBV2 to TRBJ1-1; D might be TRBD1 (6 bases). The length of the CDR3 is 13 residues. Trimming removed 6 bases at V and 1 base at J, with 9 bases between. The V gene's germline CDR1 is SNHLY and CDR2 FYNNEI. The CDR3 sequence: CASRGHQNTEAFF. CDR3 in DNA: TGTGCCAGCAGGGGACACCAGAACACTGAAGCTTTCTTT.

This chain joins TRBV19 and TRBJ2-3; D gene ambiguous. This CDR3 is built from 13 residues. CDR1 is LNHDA and CDR2 is SQIVND in the germline V gene (reference sequence). Trimming left V 4 bases short and J 1 base short, with 6 bases between. CDR3 DNA sequence: TGTGCCAGTAGTAAAGGGCGCACAGATACGCAGTATTTT. Its translation: CASSKGRTDTQYF.

V usage is TRBV5-1 and J usage is TRBJ2-7; 7 bases match TRBD1. The germline gives CDR1 SGHRS, CDR2 YFSETQ. The CDR3 is 14 residues long. Losses at the gene ends were 3 bases for V and 5 bases for J; bases not matched to a gene: 8. The CDR3 region is CASSSGQRDNEQYF. The DNA for the CDR3 is TGCGCCAGCAGCTCGGGACAGCGCGACAACGAGCAGTACTTC.

The chain couples TRBV7-3 to TRBJ1-6, with 10 bases that match TRBD1. V lost 4 bases, J lost 10 bases, and 10 bases stayed unmatched. The CDR3 length is 16 residues. In germline, CDR1 is SGHTA, CDR2 FQGTGA. This chain's CDR3 is CASSSGGQGKDSPLHF. CDR3 nucleotides: TGTGCCAGCAGCTCAGGGGGACAGGGGAAGGACTCACCCCTCCACTTT.

The count of this clonotype is one. The V gene is TRBV15, the J gene TRBJ2-5; 8 nucleotides agree with TRBD1. After removal of 4 bases from V and 4 bases from J, the junction contained 5 bases not matched to a gene. The CDR3 is 14 amino acids. Germline lookup yields CDR1 LNHNV and CDR2 YYDKDF (reference sequence). The CDR3 spells CATSIDRGRETQYF. CDR3 bases: TGTGCCACCAGCATAGACAGGGGAAGAGAGACCCAGTACTTC.

In the case of this clonotype: The germline gene is not matched at one end of the junction; a read error may be the cause. This rearrangement joins TRBV7-3 to TRBJ2-7; TRBD2 matches at 10 bases. CDR3 length: 15 amino acids. The V gene's germline CDR1 is SGHTA and CDR2 FQGTGA. For the CDR3, the DNA is TGTGCCAGCAGCTTTTCTAGCGGGGGATTGGTCGAGCAATACTTC. Residues: CASSFSSGGLVEQYF.

To note about this clonotype: One junction end does not reproduce the germline sequence, and a read error may be involved. The V and J genes are TRBV19 and TRBJ1-1, with a weak D call TRBD1 (6 bases). There are 12 residues in the CDR3. The germline V gene has CDR1 LNHDA and CDR2 SQIVND (reference sequence). The CDR3 DNA reads as TGTGCCTGTAGGACAGCCAACACTGAAGCTTTCTTT. This gives the protein CACRTANTEAFF.

The gene calls are TRBV6-1 and TRBJ2-7; TRBD1 matches 8 bases. Germline V gives CDR1 MNHNS, CDR2 SASEGT. This CDR3 has 13 residues. With 6 bases clipped from V and 6 bases from J, the junction kept 7 bases outside the gene matches. CDR3 sequence reads: CASRTGASLEQYF. CDR3 coding DNA: TGTGCCAGCAGGACAGGGGCATCGCTCGAGCAGTACTTC.

The V call is TRBV5-1, the J call TRBJ2-1, with 7 bases that match TRBD2. J gave up 8 bases and V 0 bases, and 14 bases lay outside the gene matches. Germline values: CDR1 SGHRS, CDR2 YFSETQ. The CDR3 totals 17 residues. The CDR3 loop reads CASSLVGRGRTRDEQFF. The DNA of the CDR3 is TGCGCCAGCAGCTTGGTAGGTCGCGGGAGAACTCGGGATGAGCAGTTCTTC.

The rearrangement joins TRBV13 to TRBJ2-7, with 13 bases fitting TRBD2. V lost 6 bases, J lost 6 bases, and 5 bases stayed unmatched. The CDR3 runs 14 residues. Germline V gene sequence: CDR1 PRHDT, CDR2 FYEKMQ (reference sequence). The CDR3 bases are TGTGCCAGCAGTCTAGGGACTAGCGGGATCGAGCAGTACTTC. Translating it yields CASSLGTSGIEQYF.

V is TRBV11-2 and J is TRBJ2-3; D possibly corresponds to TRBD2 (5 bases). Between the trimmed V and J ends, which lost 5 bases and 8 bases, there was a span of 17 bases. Germline values: CDR1 SGHAT, CDR2 FQNNGV. The CDR3 runs 14 residues. The CDR3 loop reads CASSARTVRGTQYF. CDR3 in DNA: TGTGCCAGCAGCGCCAGGACTGTCAGAGGTACGCAGTATTTT.

This chain joins TRBV7-9 and TRBJ2-2; D may match TRBD1 or TRBD2 (5 bases each). Germline V gene lookup returns CDR1 SEHNR and CDR2 FQNEAQ (reference sequence). Trimming removed 1 base from V and 7 bases from J, with 7 bases in between. The CDR3 totals 13 residues. The CDR3 DNA reads as TGTGCCAGCAGCTTAGGAGGGGTCGGGGAGCTGTTTTTT. This sequence encodes CASSLGGVGELFF.

The chain links TRBV4-2 to TRBJ1-1; 8 bases fit TRBD1. The CDR3 is 16 residues long. V shed 1 base and J 0 bases; nucleotides not matched to a gene: 4. CDR1 and CDR2 from the germline V gene are LGHNA and YNFKEQ. The DNA of the CDR3 is TGTGCCAGCAGCCAAGGGGACAGGACAATGAACACTGAAGCTTTCTTT. Translated: CASSQGDRTMNTEAFF.

This clonotype was counted only a few times. The chain couples TRBV24-1 to TRBJ2-3; D gene unclear. The CDR3 is made up of 13 amino acids. V lost 3 bases and J lost 4, with 7 bases in between. The germline CDR1 and CDR2 sequences are KGHDR and SFDVKD. The DNA for the CDR3 is TGTGCCACCAGTGATCCTGTAGCAGATACGCAGTATTTT. Translated, it gives CATSDPVADTQYF.

This clonotype was counted a few times. CDR3: CASSDSGEVNEQFF. The CDR3 DNA sequence: TGTGCCAGCAGTGATAGCGGGGAGGTCAATGAGCAGTTCTTC. The V and J genes are TRBV12-3 or TRBV12-4 and TRBJ2-1, with TRBD2 matching 8 bases. CDR3 size: 14 residues. Losses at the gene ends were 5 bases for V and 6 bases for J; bases not matched to a gene: 6.

The V and J genes are TRBV7-9 and TRBJ2-2, with D perhaps matching TRBD2 (6 bases). V gave up 5 bases and J gave up 2 bases, with 21 bases separating them. The germline V gene encodes CDR1 SEHNR and CDR2 FQNEAQ (reference sequence). The length of the CDR3 is 18 residues. CDR3 nucleotide sequence: TGTGCCAGCAGCGCACGTATTGCGCAACTAGCTAACACCGGGGAGCTGTTTTTT. It is translated as CASSARIAQLANTGELFF.

The chain couples TRBV7-3 to TRBJ2-2; D gene unclear. Trimming stripped 5 bases from V and 5 bases from J, with 6 bases between. The CDR3 spans 12 residues. Germline V CDR1 and CDR2: SGHTA, FQGTGA. The CDR3 DNA is TGTGCCAGCAGCGTTCATACCGGGGAGCTGTTTTTT. Its translation is CASSVHTGELFF.

The sample holds many counts of this clonotype. This chain links TRBV6-1 with TRBJ2-3; 9 bases match TRBD2. The CDR3 is 15 residues long. Germline V gives CDR1 MNHNS, CDR2 SASEGT. The V segment lost 1 base and the J segment 2 bases; nucleotides outside the gene matches: 1. CDR3 DNA: TGTGCCAGCAGTGAAGGCGGGGGGGCCACAGATACGCAGTATTTT. Protein product: CASSEGGGATDTQYF.

The chain carries TRBV11-2 and TRBJ1-1; D perhaps matches TRBD1 (5 bases). Germline loops: CDR1 SGHAT, CDR2 FQNNGV. This CDR3 has 14 amino acids. Trimming removed 5 bases at V and 0 bases at J, with 10 bases between. The CDR3 here is CASSPGPVNTEAFF. The CDR3 nucleotides read TGTGCCAGCAGCCCGGGGCCGGTGAACACTGAAGCTTTCTTT.

This clonotype has only one observation. The rearrangement links TRBV19 to TRBJ2-3; tentative D call: TRBD2 (5 bases). The V gene's germline CDR1 is LNHDA and CDR2 SQIVND (reference sequence). The V gene lost 7 bases and the J gene lost 2 bases, with 16 bases spanning the gap. The length of the CDR3 is 15 residues. CDR3 nucleotides: TGTGCCAGTAAGAGGCGGGTCCTAAACACAGATACGCAGTATTTT. This encodes CASKRRVLNTDTQYF.